The clone carrying this T cell receptor beta chain was picked up many times. CDR3 length: 16 amino acids. J lost 2 bases, V lost 0 bases, and 5 bases had no gene match. The germline gives CDR1 LGHNA, CDR2 YSLEER. In the source study's methods: Estimated nucleated cell counts came from reference gene primer amplification. Only in-frame clones appear in the TCRdb table, and some are missing; sequencing was by immunoSEQ multiplex PCR. V, J and clone size derive from that table, while D and trimming were established from the DNA sequence. The sample consists of roughly 86,000 clones, 70% to 90% of them appearing once. This sample was taken from a study of blood T cell repertoires in COVID-19. Whole-study context: The origin of the acute and convalescent COVID-19 samples was the United States, Italy and Spain. PBMCs, B-cell-depleted T cells, or T cells were the source of the cDNA or gDNA that made up the material.

Material for sequencing was peripheral blood. This clonotype was sampled from a man aged 40-50 years with acute or convalescent COVID-19. This chain uses TRBV4-3 with TRBJ2-7; TRBD1 agrees at 9 bases. The CDR3 nucleotides read TGCGCCAGCAGCCAAGATCTGGGACAGGGAGCCTACGAGCAGTACTTC. Translating gives CASSQDLGQGAYEQYF.